The source of this T cell receptor beta chain is a study of lymphopenia after photon versus proton radiotherapy. Study-level findings and limits: Oligoclonal CD8+ Temra expansion after nadir drove photon patients' diversity drop. Only patients who died were analyzed for survival; proton advantage is unproven.

As to this clone: The antigen remains undetermined.

The CDR3 totals 15 residues. With 3 bases removed from V and 5 bases from J, the gap between germline ends came to 17 bases. The germline CDR1 and CDR2 sequences are SGHTA and FQGNSA. Generated by immunoSEQ multiplex PCR, the TCRdb table keeps only in-frame clones and is missing some. This sample has 150,000 or so clones, with approximately 86% found just once. Here the sequenced sample was peripheral blood, taken from a patient treated with photon-based radiotherapy. The V call is TRBV7-2, the J call TRBJ2-7; D ambiguous. This clonotype was sampled from a man in his fifties or sixties with gastric cancer. CDR3 residues: CASSLTSSLLHEQYF. The CDR3 nucleotides are TGTGCCAGCAGCTTGACCTCTTCCCTATTACACGAGCAGTACTTC.